This T cell receptor (beta chain) was identified during a study of response to subunit inactivated influenza vaccine. Turning to this clonotype: Its antigen remains unidentified.

Findings and limits, study-wide: Each seasonal influenza vaccination recruits few new T cells, the authors suggested.

In TCRdb, the RT-PCR reads were re-called with MiXCR into one record per CDR3 protein. The table records fewer than 600,000 distinct CDR3 sequences, 6.5% to 8% of them present only once. CDR1 and CDR2 from the germline V gene are MNHEY and SVGAGI. Trimming stripped 2 bases from V and 0 bases from J, with 8 bases between. This CDR3 contains 15 residues. V is TRBV6-5 and J is TRBJ2-1; tentative D call: TRBD2 (5 bases). The TCR was taken from a man between 50 and 69 years old who received an inactivated influenza vaccine. Sequencing was performed on PBMCs from blood, taken roughly 24 months after vaccination. The CDR3 spells CASSYGEGSYNEQFF. CDR3 nucleotides: TGTGCCAGCAGTTACGGTGAGGGCTCCTACAATGAGCAGTTCTTC.